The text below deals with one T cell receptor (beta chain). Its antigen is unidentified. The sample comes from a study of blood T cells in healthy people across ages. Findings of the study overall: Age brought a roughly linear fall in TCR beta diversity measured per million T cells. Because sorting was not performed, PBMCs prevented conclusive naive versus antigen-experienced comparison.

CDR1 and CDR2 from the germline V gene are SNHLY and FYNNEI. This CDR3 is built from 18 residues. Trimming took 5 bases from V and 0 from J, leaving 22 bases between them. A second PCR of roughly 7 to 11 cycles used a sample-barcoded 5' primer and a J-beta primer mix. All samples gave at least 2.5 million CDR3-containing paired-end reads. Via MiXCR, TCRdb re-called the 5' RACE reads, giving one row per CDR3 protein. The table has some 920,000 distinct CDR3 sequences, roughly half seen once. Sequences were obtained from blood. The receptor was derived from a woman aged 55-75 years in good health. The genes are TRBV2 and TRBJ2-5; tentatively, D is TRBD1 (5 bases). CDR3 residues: CASSSSTKSWTHQETQYF. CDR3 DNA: TGTGCCAGCAGTTCATCAACCAAAAGCTGGACACACCAAGAGACCCAGTACTTC. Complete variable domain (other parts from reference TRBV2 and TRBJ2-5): EPEVTQTPSHQVTQMGQEVILRCVPISNHLYFYWYRQILGQKVEFLVSFYNNEISEKSEIFDDQFSVERPDGSNFTLKIRSTKLEDSAMYFCASSSSTKSWTHQETQYFGPGTRLLVL.